The rows below give T cell receptor beta chains drawn from one sample of a study of OX40 agonist ivuxolimab in advanced cancers. TCRdb's copy holds only in-frame clones and misses some; the assay was immunoSEQ multiplex PCR. The sample records approximately 54,000 clones, 80% to 95% being singletons. The material sequenced was CD4+ or CD8+ T cells sorted from blood, taken in a trial of the OX40 agonist ivuxolimab. The origin of the receptors is an adult with an advanced solid tumor such as melanoma, head and neck, liver or kidney cancer. CDR3s include the opening cysteine and the closing phenylalanine or tryptophan. A D gene is named only where the DNA matches it firmly. Only part of the rows carry a size: once, few, many, or a class if the clone is expanded.

d_gene	j_gene	v_gene	abundance	CDR3nt	CDR3aa
NA	TRBJ1-1	TRBV11-2	NA	TGTGCCAGCAGCCAGCCCCCCCAGGGAGGAACTGAAGCTTTCTTT	CASSQPPQGGTEAFF
NA	TRBJ2-1	TRBV7-6	NA	TGTGCCAGCAGCTTAGGTTTGGGGGTGTTGAATGAGCAGTTCTTC	CASSLGLGVLNEQFF
TRBD1	TRBJ2-7	TRBV5-4	NA	TGTGCCAGCAGTCGGACAGGGGGCAGGTACGAGCAGTACTTC	CASSRTGGRYEQYF
NA	TRBJ2-7	TRBV4-1	once	TGCGCCAGCAGCCAGAGGGACGAGCAGTACTTC	CASSQRDEQYF
NA	TRBJ1-1	TRBV27	NA	TGTGCCAGCAGTTTGGCCTTAGAGAACACTGAAGCTTTCTTT	CASSLALENTEAFF
NA	TRBJ1-1	TRBV7-2	NA	TGTGCCAGCAGCCGGAGGGGGAACACTGAAGCTTTCTTT	CASSRRGNTEAFF
NA	TRBJ2-1	TRBV5-4	NA	TGTGCCAGCAGCTTAGGCAGGCCTAACAATGAGCAGTTCTTC	CASSLGRPNNEQFF
TRBD1	TRBJ2-7	TRBV7-9	NA	TGTGCCAGCAGCTCCCAGAGGGGGCAGGGGCACTCCTACGAGCAGTACTTC	CASSSQRGQGHSYEQYF
NA	TRBJ2-7	TRBV7-9	NA	TGTGCCAGCAGCTTAACCGTGGGAGGAACCGTTGAGCAGTACTTC	CASSLTVGGTVEQYF
NA	TRBJ1-2	TRBV19	NA	TGTGCCAGTAGTATGGAGGGCAACTATGGCTACACCTTC	CASSMEGNYGYTF
TRBD1	TRBJ2-7	TRBV2	NA	TGTGCCAGCAGTGAAGCGGGGACAGCTACCTACGAGCAGTACTTC	CASSEAGTATYEQYF
TRBD1	TRBJ2-5	TRBV4-1	NA	TGCGCCAGCAGCCAAGTTGGGACAGTGCAAGAGACCCAGTACTTC	CASSQVGTVQETQYF
NA	TRBJ2-1	TRBV14	NA	TGTGCCAGCAGCCCGGGCGCGAGCGCCTTCGGTTCCTACAATGAGCAGTTCTTC	CASSPGASAFGSYNEQFF
NA	TRBJ1-2	TRBV6-4	NA	TGTGCCAGCAGTGTTGACCCGACAGGATTCTATGGCTACACCTTC	CASSVDPTGFYGYTF
NA	TRBJ1-5	TRBV19	NA	TGTGCCAGTAGCGAGGCTACAGCTAGCAATCAGCCCCAGCATTTT	CASSEATASNQPQHF
NA	TRBJ1-1	TRBV6-5	NA	TGTGCCAGCAGTTACGGGACAACTAGTGCGAAAGCTTTCTTT	CASSYGTTSAKAFF
NA	TRBJ1-1	TRBV4-3	NA	TGCGCCAGCAGCCGATCGTATTCCCCGGACGCTGACACTGAAGCTTTCTTT	CASSRSYSPDADTEAFF
NA	TRBJ2-6	TRBV7-2	NA	TGTGCCAGCAGCTTTTTAGGCTTCTCTGGGGCCAACGTCCTGACTTTC	CASSFLGFSGANVLTF
TRBD1	TRBJ2-7	TRBV7-2	NA	TGTGCCAGCAGCTTTAACAGGGGATATTACGAGCAGTACTTC	CASSFNRGYYEQYF
NA	TRBJ2-7	TRBV4-1	NA	TGCGCCAGCAGTCACGCAGGGGCTCGATCCTACGAGCAGTACTTC	CASSHAGARSYEQYF
NA	TRBJ1-1	TRBV19	few	TGTGCCAGTAGTATACGGCGAGTAACGGGCACTGAAGCTTTCTTT	CASSIRRVTGTEAFF
TRBD1	TRBJ1-5	TRBV6-4	NA	TGTGCCATTGGGACAGTGTGCCATCAGCCCCAGCATTTT	CAIGTVCHQPQHF
NA	TRBJ1-2	TRBV15	once	TGTGCCACCAGCAGAGAATTGGCCGACTATGGCTACACCTTC	CATSRELADYGYTF
NA	TRBJ2-7	TRBV4-1	NA	TGCGCCAGCAGCCCGAGTTTGGACGAGCAGTACTTC	CASSPSLDEQYF
NA	TRBJ1-5	TRBV19	NA	TGTGCCAGTAGACCTCCCCTTGCAGAAGGCAATCAGCCCCAGCATTTT	CASRPPLAEGNQPQHF
NA	TRBJ2-1	TRBV7-8	NA	TGTGCCAGCAGCTTAATTGGGGGGAGCTCCTACAATGAGCAGTTCTTC	CASSLIGGSSYNEQFF
TRBD1	TRBJ2-3	TRBV9	NA	TGTGCCAGCAGCGTAGAGGTATGGGAACAGGGGTCAGATACGCAGTATTTT	CASSVEVWEQGSDTQYF